A selection of T cell receptor beta chains follows, all from one sample in a study of radiotherapy plus CTLA-4 blockade in lung cancer. TCRdb's table, derived via immunoSEQ multiplex PCR, lists solely in-frame clones and lacks some. The data show about 97,000 clones, approximately 74% seen once. The input for sequencing was peripheral blood, taken from a patient treated with radiotherapy plus ipilimumab. All receptors derive from a human donor with non-small cell lung cancer who had a partial response to radiotherapy plus ipilimumab. Some clones in this sample may be carry-over from other donors' samples. Each CDR3 is given with its conserved first and last residue. The D gene is left open where the match is weak. Not every row has a clone size; where given, it reads once, few, many or a size class.

>TRBV28|TRBJ2-3|TRBD2|few|16
CASSPRLAPSTDTQYF
TGTGCCAGCAGTCCCAGACTAGCGCCAAGCACAGATACGCAGTATTTT
>TRBV2|TRBJ1-4|-|once|13
CASSLNRDEKLFF
TGTGCCAGCAGTCTAAACAGAGATGAAAAACTGTTTTTT
>TRBV20-1|TRBJ1-2|-|-|11
CSASRLVGYTF
TGCAGTGCTAGCAGACTGGTTGGCTACACCTTC
>TRBV28|TRBJ2-5|TRBD2|-|15
CASTLAGWRGETQYF
TGTGCCAGCACGCTAGCGGGGTGGAGAGGGGAGACCCAGTACTTC
>TRBV6-5|TRBJ1-1|-|-|15
CASTPRGSRGTEAFF
TGTGCCAGCACCCCTCGCGGGAGTCGAGGGACTGAAGCTTTCTTT
>TRBV5-1|TRBJ1-4|-|few|13
CASSALRNEKLFF
TGCGCCAGCAGCGCGCTTCGGAATGAAAAACTGTTTTTT
>TRBV30|TRBJ2-7|-|-|15
CAWRSWGAGAGEQYF
TGTGCCTGGAGGTCATGGGGGGCGGGGGCAGGCGAGCAGTACTTC
>TRBV7-6|TRBJ2-3|-|-|16
CASSLARSAYTDTQYF
TGTGCCAGCAGCTTAGCGCGGTCAGCTTACACAGATACGCAGTATTTT
>TRBV7-9|TRBJ2-5|TRBD2|-|15
CASSLAGEGQETQYF
TGTGCCAGCAGCTTAGCTGGGGAGGGGCAAGAGACCCAGTACTTC
>TRBV9|TRBJ2-7|-|once|15
CASSVGGYSTYEQYF
TGTGCCAGCAGCGTAGGCGGGTATTCAACCTACGAGCAGTACTTC
>TRBV27|TRBJ2-1|-|-|14
CASRLRTVYNEQFF
TGTGCCAGCAGACTCAGGACAGTTTACAATGAGCAGTTCTTC
>TRBV5-4|TRBJ2-2|-|-|15
CASNVGPGGTGELFF
TGTGCCAGCAACGTGGGTCCCGGGGGTACCGGGGAGCTGTTTTTT
>TRBV2|TRBJ2-7|-|-|12
CASRGLFYEQYF
TGTGCCAGCAGGGGACTTTTCTACGAGCAGTACTTC
>TRBV2|TRBJ1-2|-|-|15
CASSRLGPTTYGYTF
TGTGCCAGCAGTCGTCTTGGGCCGACGACCTATGGCTACACCTTC
>TRBV2|TRBJ2-2|-|-|13
CASRVQGTGELFF
TGTGCCAGCAGGGTTCAGGGGACCGGGGAGCTGTTTTTT
>TRBV9|TRBJ2-1|-|-|14
CASSVGQGYNEQFF
TGTGCCAGCAGCGTAGGGCAGGGCTACAATGAGCAGTTCTTC
>TRBV19|TRBJ2-3|TRBD2|once|16
CASSRLAGGNTDTQYF
TGTGCCAGTAGCCGACTAGCGGGAGGGAACACAGATACGCAGTATTTT
>TRBV6-5|TRBJ2-2|-|-|13
CASRLLNTGELFF
TGTGCCAGCAGACTACTGAACACCGGGGAGCTGTTTTTT
>TRBV7-2|TRBJ2-1|-|-|13
CASSSPTRAWQFF
TGTGCCAGCAGCTCCCCCACCAGGGCGTGGCAGTTCTTC
>TRBV7-2|TRBJ1-4|TRBD1|-|14
CASSLGQGREKLFF
TGTGCCAGCAGCTTAGGACAGGGTCGTGAAAAACTGTTTTTT
>TRBV4-2|TRBJ2-2|TRBD1|once|16
CASSRGTGANTGELFF
TGTGCCAGCAGCCGTGGGACAGGCGCGAACACCGGGGAGCTGTTTTTT
>TRBV7-9|TRBJ2-1|-|few|14
CASSLGQNSRGQFF
TGTGCCAGCAGCTTGGGACAAAATAGTCGGGGGCAGTTCTTC
>TRBV6-1|TRBJ2-7|-|-|15
CASTSSAGRRYRQYF
TGTGCCAGCACGAGTAGCGCGGGCAGAAGGTATCGGCAGTACTTC
>TRBV2|TRBJ2-5|TRBD1|-|16
CASRTVGQGAQETQYF
TGTGCCAGCAGGACTGTGGGACAGGGGGCTCAAGAGACCCAGTACTTC
>TRBV19|TRBJ2-1|-|-|14
CASSISGVNNEQFF
TGTGCCAGTAGTATAAGCGGAGTTAACAATGAGCAGTTCTTC
>TRBV11-1|TRBJ1-1|-|once|12
CASSPGYSEAFF
TGTGCCAGCAGCCCAGGATACAGTGAAGCTTTCTTT
>TRBV2|TRBJ2-7|TRBD2|-|15
CASSEGGLAAYEQYF
TGTGCCAGCAGTGAAGGGGGACTAGCGGCCTACGAGCAGTACTTC
>TRBV19|TRBJ2-6|-|-|12
CASSPSANVLTF
TGTGCCAGTAGTCCCTCGGCCAACGTCCTGACTTTC
>TRBV6-4|TRBJ2-3|TRBD2|-|16
CASSALAGAYTDTQYF
TGTGCCAGCAGTGCACTAGCGGGGGCCTACACAGATACGCAGTATTTT
>TRBV14|TRBJ2-7|-|-|12
CASSQGAYEQYF
TGTGCCAGCAGCCAAGGCGCCTACGAGCAGTACTTC
>TRBV19|TRBJ2-5|-|few|15
CASSIGRYYQETQYF
TGTGCCAGTAGTATAGGGCGGTACTACCAAGAGACCCAGTACTTC
>TRBV30|TRBJ1-6|-|once|14
CARGISSYNSPLHF
TGTGCCCGGGGGATTAGCTCCTATAATTCACCCCTCCACTTT
>TRBV15|TRBJ2-2|-|-|15
CATSRVGANTGELFF
TGTGCCACCAGCAGGGTCGGAGCGAACACCGGGGAGCTGTTTTTT
>TRBV19|TRBJ1-1|-|few|13
CASSMTENTEAFF
TGTGCCAGTAGTATGACAGAGAACACTGAAGCTTTCTTT
>TRBV12-1|TRBJ2-3|-|-|17
CASRSGTSADWTDTQYF
TGTGCCAGCAGATCCGGGACTAGCGCAGATTGGACAGATACGCAGTATTTT
>TRBV6-1|TRBJ1-6|-|-|14
CASTQGMINSPLHF
TGTGCCAGCACCCAGGGGATGATAAATTCACCCCTCCACTTT
>TRBV6-5|TRBJ1-3|-|-|15
CASSYSTAGGNTIYF
TGTGCCAGCAGTTACTCGACGGCAGGTGGAAACACCATATATTTT
>TRBV5-4|TRBJ2-7|TRBD2|-|16
CASSPSVIAGAYEQYF
TGTGCCAGCAGCCCATCAGTTATAGCGGGGGCCTACGAGCAGTACTTC
>TRBV5-4|TRBJ2-3|-|-|14
CASSLGQITDTQYF
TGTGCCAGCAGCTTGGGGCAGATCACAGATACGCAGTATTTT
>TRBV5-4|TRBJ2-2|TRBD1|-|18
CASSLSPIRGQGTGELFF
TGTGCCAGCAGCTTGTCTCCGATAAGGGGGCAGGGCACCGGGGAGCTGTTTTTT
>TRBV4-2|TRBJ2-1|-|-|15
CASSQPGDQTNEQFF
TGTGCCAGCAGCCAACCAGGGGATCAAACCAATGAGCAGTTCTTC
>TRBV19|TRBJ2-7|TRBD1|-|15
CASSARDRGSDEQYF
TGTGCCAGTAGTGCGCGGGACAGGGGATCCGACGAGCAGTACTTC
>TRBV9|TRBJ2-7|TRBD2|-|12
CASGEGSYEQYF
TGTGCCAGCGGGGAGGGCTCCTACGAGCAGTACTTC
>TRBV11-2|TRBJ1-3|-|-|14
CASRQRGSGNTIYF
TGTGCCAGCAGGCAGCGGGGGTCTGGAAACACCATATATTTT
>TRBV30|TRBJ2-4|TRBD2|-|16
CAWRARGLAGFQVQYF
TGTGCCTGGAGGGCCCGGGGACTAGCGGGTTTTCAGGTTCAGTACTTC
>TRBV2|TRBJ1-6|-|-|13
CASSDAGDSPLHF
TGTGCCAGCAGTGACGCAGGGGATTCACCCCTCCACTTT
>TRBV5-1|TRBJ2-1|TRBD2|-|19
CASSLAGISGQSSYNEQFF
TGCGCCAGCAGCTTGGCCGGAATTAGCGGGCAGAGCTCCTACAATGAGCAGTTCTTC
>TRBV6-1|TRBJ1-5|TRBD1|-|17
CASSEGQGIYSNQPQHF
TGTGCCAGCAGTGAAGGACAGGGGATCTATAGCAATCAGCCCCAGCATTTT
>TRBV2|TRBJ2-3|-|-|14
CASKDFWEADTQYF
TGTGCCAGCAAGGACTTTTGGGAGGCAGATACGCAGTATTTT
>TRBV2|TRBJ1-5|-|many|13
CASSLYREQPQHF
TGTGCCAGCAGCCTTTACAGGGAGCAGCCCCAGCATTTT
>TRBV28|TRBJ1-1|-|few|15
CASSLTGGPNTEAFF
TGTGCCAGCAGTTTAACGGGGGGCCCGAACACTGAAGCTTTCTTT
>TRBV7-6|TRBJ2-5|TRBD2|-|16
CASSLGLAGGRETQYF
TGTGCCAGCAGCTTAGGGTTAGCGGGGGGGAGAGAGACCCAGTACTTC
>TRBV10-3|TRBJ1-1|-|-|13
CAIGPRQETEAFF
TGTGCCATCGGCCCCCGACAGGAAACTGAAGCTTTCTTT
>TRBV4-2|TRBJ1-2|TRBD1|-|16
CASSPTGTEANYGYTF
TGTGCCAGCAGCCCAACGGGGACAGAAGCTAACTATGGCTACACCTTC
>TRBV27|TRBJ2-7|TRBD1|-|14
CASSFWDRPHEQYF
TGTGCCAGCAGTTTTTGGGACAGGCCGCACGAGCAGTACTTC